This T cell receptor (beta chain) was sequenced during a study of blood T cell repertoires in COVID-19. Study-wide background: From T cells, B-cell-depleted T cells, or PBMCs came the material, which was cDNA or gDNA.

The CDR3 is made up of 16 amino acids. V dropped 2 bases and J dropped 0; count of bases not matched to a gene: 6. CDR1 and CDR2 from the germline V gene are MNHEY and SVGEGT. This clone was picked up a small number of times. Original methodology: Scientists estimated how many nucleated cells there were by amplifying reference gene primers. Clones were sequenced by immunoSEQ multiplex PCR, and TCRdb holds only the in-frame ones, with some missing. V and J calls and clone size follow that table, whereas D and trimming were derived from the DNA. The table includes about 220,000 clones, approximately 80% detected once.

This clonotype originated in a human donor in a cohort sampled during active COVID-19. V usage is TRBV6-2 or TRBV6-3 and J usage is TRBJ1-1, with 7 bases lining up with TRBD1. Material: peripheral blood. For the CDR3, the DNA is TGTGCCAGCAGTTACGAGCCGACAGGGATGAACACTGAAGCTTTCTTT. Protein product: CASSYEPTGMNTEAFF.